A single sample gave rise to the 18 T cell receptor beta chains below, sequenced in a study of T-cell memory formation after mild COVID-19. TCRdb reanalysed the 5' RACE reads using MiXCR and keeps one entry per CDR3 protein. Of fewer than 400,000 distinct CDR3 sequences in the sample, 16% were seen once. Sequencing used PBMCs or a T cell subset sorted from them (not recorded which). The receptors stem from a man between 18 and 29 years old who had mild COVID-19 (a few samples of this study predate the infection). Cell type and time point are not known.

The V gene is TRBV6-1, the J gene TRBJ2-7; D is undetermined. In germline, CDR1 is MNHNS, CDR2 SASEGT. This CDR3 comprises 13 residues. Deletions cut 6 bases from V and 0 bases from J, with 9 bases between. The CDR3 DNA follows: TGTGCCAGCAGACCCATCTTCTCCTACGAGCAGTACGTC. Amino acid sequence: CASRPIFSYEQYV.

The chain recombines TRBV21-1 with TRBJ1-4; TRBD1 is the table's D call and was not checked against the DNA. TRBV21-1 is listed as a pseudogene. The CDR3 is 14 residues long. Here the CDR3 DNA reads TGTGCCAGCAAAAGGCCGGGGATTAATGAAAAACTGTTTTTT. It encodes CASKRPGINEKLFF.

The chain joins TRBV20-1 to TRBJ2-3; 8 bases fit TRBD2. Germline CDR1 DFQATT, CDR2 SNEGSKA (reference sequence). The length of the CDR3 is 16 residues. Trimming at V came to 1 base and at J to 2 bases, leaving 8 bases not matched to a gene. The CDR3 loop is CSARAATRGATDTQYF. The CDR3, as DNA: TGCAGTGCTAGAGCGGCGACGCGGGGGGCCACAGATACGCAGTATTTT.

This clonotype has more than one count but fewer than ten. The chain is built from TRBV5-1 and TRBJ1-5; D is ambiguous. V was clipped by 9 bases and J by 4 bases, with 11 bases between them. The CDR3 loop spans 12 amino acids. The germline gives CDR1 SGHRS, CDR2 YFSETQ. The CDR3 DNA follows: TGCGCCAAGCACCTGCCGAATCAGCCCCAGCATTTT. As protein: CAKHLPNQPQHF. Together with reference TRBV5-1 and TRBJ1-5, the CDR3 gives the full variable domain: KAGVTQTPRYLIKTRGQQVTLSCSPISGHRSVSWYQQTPGQGLQFLFEYFSETQRNKGNFPGRFSGRQFSNSRSEMNVSTLELGDSALYLCAKHLPNQPQHFGDGTRLSIL.

This clonotype was seen a few times. The genes are TRBV6-6 and TRBJ1-1; D not resolved. The V gene lost 2 bases and the J gene lost 1 base, with 11 bases spanning the gap. The CDR3 sequence is 15 residues long. The germline V gene encodes CDR1 MNHNY and CDR2 SVGAGI (reference sequence). The CDR3 sequence: CASSYSHVRNTEAFF. The CDR3 region has the DNA TGTGCCAGCAGTTACAGCCACGTGCGGAACACTGAAGCTTTCTTT.

The rearrangement links TRBV12-3 or TRBV12-4 to TRBJ2-3, with TRBD2 identical over 15 bases. V lost 3 bases and J lost 0; bases outside the gene matches: 10. The CDR3 extends over 20 amino acids. The CDR3 loop reads CASSFWTSGGDPPSTDTQYF. The CDR3, as DNA: TGTGCCAGCAGTTTTTGGACTAGCGGGGGGGATCCCCCTAGCACAGATACGCAGTATTTT.

J is TRBJ2-2 and V is TRBV20-1, with 7 bases fitting TRBD1. The CDR3 totals 16 residues. The V and J ends lost 1 base and 5 bases, in that order; junction bases with no gene match: 10. CDR1 and CDR2 from the germline V gene are DFQATT and SNEGSKA (reference sequence). The CDR3 protein is CSARVTGAADTGELFF. The CDR3 DNA is TGCAGTGCTAGAGTCACAGGGGCGGCGGATACCGGGGAGCTGTTTTTT.

This clonotype was observed at least ten times. The chain links TRBV12-3 or TRBV12-4 to TRBJ1-2; D unresolved. This CDR3 is built from 13 residues. The ends were cut back, 4 bases at V and 8 bases at J, with 14 bases in the middle. The CDR3 protein is CASSSRGVGGYTF. In DNA, the CDR3 is TGTGCCAGCAGTTCCCGTGGAGTAGGAGGCTACACCTTC.

In this sample, this clonotype turned up a few times. The chain combines TRBV15 with TRBJ2-2; D unresolved. CDR1 and CDR2 from the germline V gene are LNHNV and YYDKDF (reference sequence). The CDR3 is 12 residues long. V shed 0 bases and J shed 6 bases, with 2 bases lying between them. In DNA form, the CDR3 reads TGTGCCACCAGCAGAGACGCCGGGGAGCTGTTTTTT. This encodes CATSRDAGELFF.

The chain is built from TRBV7-2 and TRBJ2-4, with 7 bases lining up with TRBD2. Germline loops: CDR1 SGHTA, CDR2 FQGNSA. The CDR3 has 12 amino acids. Losses at the gene ends were 0 bases for V and 11 bases for J; bases not matched to a gene: 1. CDR3: CASSLAAGVQYF. CDR3 DNA: TGTGCCAGCAGCTTAGCGGCGGGGGTTCAGTACTTC.

The V call is TRBV2, the J call TRBJ2-1; possibly TRBD1 for D (6 bases). The V gene lost 6 bases and the J gene lost 9 bases, with 21 bases spanning the gap. Germline CDR1 is SNHLY and CDR2 is FYNNEI. CDR3 size: 15 residues. This chain's CDR3 is CASSRTGRFNGEQFF. CDR3 coding DNA: TGTGCCAGCAGCCGTACAGGGAGATTTAACGGTGAGCAGTTCTTC.

V usage is TRBV12-3 or TRBV12-4 and J usage is TRBJ1-5; no clear D. The V end was cut by 5 bases, the J end by 5 bases, with 7 bases between. The CDR3 consists of 12 residues. CDR3: CASSRIDQPQHF. CDR3 DNA sequence: TGTGCCAGCAGTAGGATTGATCAGCCCCAGCATTTT.

This sequence joins TRBV6-6 and TRBJ1-1; D may be TRBD1 (5 bases). Trimming took off 2 bases at V and 10 bases at J, with 14 bases between the two ends. Germline V lookup: CDR1 MNHNY, CDR2 SVGAGI (reference sequence). The CDR3 spans 13 residues. In DNA, the CDR3 is TGTGCCAGCAGTTACCCGACCGGGAGGGGAGCTTTCTTT. It translates to CASSYPTGRGAFF.

Only a few counts were recorded for this clonotype. V is TRBV5-6 and J is TRBJ2-7; 8 bases are shared with TRBD1. This CDR3 spans 15 amino acids. The V gene's germline CDR1 is SGHDT and CDR2 YYEEEE. V trimming: 0 bases; J trimming: 5 bases; junction bases outside the gene matches: 7. CDR3 region: CASSLESGGAHEQYF. CDR3 DNA sequence: TGTGCCAGCAGCTTGGAATCAGGGGGCGCCCACGAGCAGTACTTC.

The CDR3 DNA is TGTGCCAGCAGCTTAGCTACTACAGATACAATCAGCCCCCAGCATTTT. It is translated as CASSLATTDTISPQHF. The V gene is TRBV11-2, the J gene TRBJ1-5; no reliable D call. CDR1 is SGHAT, CDR2 FQNNGV, per germline. Trimming shortened V by 1 base and J by 10 bases, and 20 bases separated the two germline ends. The CDR3 length is 16 residues.

The chain is built from TRBV18 and TRBJ1-2; the match to TRBD1 covers 9 bases. After removal of 3 bases from V and 6 bases from J, the junction contained 5 bases not matched to a gene. Germline CDR1 KGHSH, CDR2 LQKENI. The CDR3 is made up of 14 amino acids. The CDR3 reads CASSPRRDRDGYTF. The CDR3 DNA follows: TGTGCCAGCTCACCTCGCCGGGACAGGGATGGCTACACCTTC.

This CDR3 is CASSPRPGLLGQETQYF. CDR3 nucleotides: TGTGCCAGCTCACCTCGTCCGGGTCTGTTGGGCCAAGAGACCCAGTACTTC. This sequence joins TRBV18 and TRBJ2-5; D is unclear. This CDR3 spans 17 amino acids. Trimming took off 3 bases at V and 1 base at J, with 18 bases between the two ends. CDR1 and CDR2 (germline): KGHSH, LQKENI.

The gene calls are TRBV9 and TRBJ2-1; unclear D gene. The CDR3 totals 16 residues. The V end lost 0 bases, the J end lost 2 bases, and 12 bases lay between the germline ends. Germline lookup yields CDR1 SGDLS and CDR2 YYNGEE. The CDR3 sequence is CASSVDQVGAYNEQFF. CDR3 coding DNA: TGTGCCAGCAGCGTAGATCAGGTTGGGGCCTACAATGAGCAGTTCTTC. The variable domain in full, completed from reference TRBV9 and TRBJ2-1, reads DSGVTQTPKHLITATGQRVTLRCSPRSGDLSVYWYQQSLDQGLQFLIQYYNGEERAKGNILERFSAQQFPDLHSELNLSSLELGDSALYFCASSVDQVGAYNEQFFGPGTRLTVL.